This T cell receptor beta chain came from a study of T cells in Graves' hyperthyroidism and ophthalmopathy. About the study: Blood was drawn when the patient was first diagnosed and still untreated.

Uncontrolled infection, other autoimmune disease, pregnancy or lactation led to exclusion. The investigators amplified TCR beta CDR3 regions from RNA transcripts. HTBI primers were used for first-round RT-PCR of the TCR CDR3. Each CDR3 protein is one row after TCRdb ran MiXCR on the multiplex PCR reads. The profile shows hundreds of thousands of distinct CDR3 sequences, 11% to 15% of them singletons. This clonotype was recorded at least ten times. Its antigen remains unidentified. The J segment lost 3 bases and the V segment lost 3 bases, leaving 3 bases of the junction unmatched. Germline V gene sequence: CDR1 SGHVS, CDR2 FQNEAQ. The CDR3 contains 15 residues. Findings and caveats of the study: In simple terms, a model built on 13 V-J features told ophthalmopathy apart from stable hyperthyroidism. Blood also carried most thyroid clonotypes expanded above 0.001.

Sequencing used blood. V gene TRBV7-8 combines with J gene TRBJ2-5, with 11 nucleotides matching TRBD2. The TCR sequence derives from a woman aged 25 to 39 with Graves' hyperthyroidism that later progressed to Graves' ophthalmopathy. CDR3 amino acids: CASSFLTSGKETQYF. The CDR3 nucleotides are TGTGCCAGCAGCTTTTTGACTAGCGGGAAAGAGACCCAGTACTTC.